One sample yielded the 21 T cell receptor beta chains listed below, sequenced in a study of persistence of HIV-infected CD4 T cells. These receptors have no known antigen. This nonspecific control used anti-CD3/anti-CD28 bead stimulation of CD4+ T cells. Sorting of responding CD4+ T cells relied on upregulated CD40 ligand together with CD69. This was the immunoSEQ version 4 assay in survey mode. Measured with immunoSEQ multiplex PCR; TCRdb has only the in-frame clones, and not every one. The data hold under 50,000 clones, with approximately 90% observed a single time. Sequences were derived from CD4+ T cells sorted from PBMCs after roughly 19-hour stimulation, sampled from a patient who received antiretroviral therapy. These receptors all come from an adult man with HIV who was CMV-seropositive.

The chain recombines TRBV6-6 with TRBJ1-6; 7 positions agree with TRBD1. The CDR3 has 14 residues. The germline CDR1 and CDR2 sequences are MNHNY and SVGAGI (reference sequence). Trimming took 7 bases from V and 10 from J; bases not matched to a gene: 10. The CDR3 sequence is CASTPAQGVSPLHF. In DNA form, the CDR3 reads TGTGCCAGCACCCCAGCTCAGGGGGTCTCACCCCTCCACTTT.

In nucleotides, the CDR3 is TGTGCCAGCAGCTTTTATGCCCTGGATGAAAAACTGTTTTTT. Encoded protein: CASSFYALDEKLFF. The chain links TRBV5-4 to TRBJ1-4; D not certain. The germline V gene has CDR1 SGHNT and CDR2 YYREEE (reference sequence). The V gene lost 2 bases and the J gene lost 6 bases, with 11 bases spanning the gap. This CDR3 contains 14 residues.

This sequence joins TRBV28 and TRBJ2-7, with 7 bases lining up with TRBD1. V gave up 3 bases and J gave up 2 bases; unmatched junction bases: 7. CDR1 and CDR2 (germline): MDHEN, SYDVKM. This CDR3 comprises 15 residues. Here the CDR3 DNA reads TGTGCCAGCAGTTTTGCAGGGGGAACGCCCTACGAGCAGTACTTC. Translating gives CASSFAGGTPYEQYF.

This rearrangement joins TRBV5-1 to TRBJ1-1; 8 bases agree with TRBD1. V gave up 0 bases and J gave up 6 bases; unmatched junction bases: 7. This CDR3 is 15 amino acids long. Germline V gene sequence: CDR1 SGHRS, CDR2 YFSETQ. CDR3 sequence (DNA): TGCGCCAGCAGCTTGGTGGCAGGGGGCGAAGCTGAAGCTTTCTTT. Its translation: CASSLVAGGEAEAFF.

The chain joins TRBV7-4 to TRBJ2-1, with D perhaps matching TRBD2 (5 bases). Germline CDR1 SGHVT, CDR2 SQSDAQ. CDR3 length equals 10 residues. V was cut by 8 bases and J by 9 bases, with 8 bases left in between. The CDR3 sequence is CASPSGEQFF. In nucleotides, the CDR3 is TGTGCCAGCCCGAGCGGTGAGCAGTTCTTC.

The CDR3 is CASSSGTGWEQYF. DNA of the CDR3: TGTGCCAGCAGCTCGGGGACAGGTTGGGAGCAGTACTTC. The genes are TRBV5-5 and TRBJ2-7, with 8 nucleotides matching TRBD1. The junction had 6 bases not matched to a gene; V was cut back by 3 bases and J by 7 bases. This CDR3 is 13 amino acids long. CDR1 SGHKS and CDR2 YYEKEE come from the germline V gene (reference sequence).

J is TRBJ2-3 and V is TRBV3-1 (or the pseudogene TRBV3-2), with 7 bases fitting TRBD1. The CDR3 is 15 amino acids. Germline loops: CDR1 LGHDT, CDR2 YNNKEL (reference sequence). V lost 4 bases to trimming and J lost 3 bases; unmatched junction nucleotides: 7. The CDR3 region is CASSLRQTGTDTQYF. CDR3 DNA: TGTGCCAGCAGCCTACGTCAGACAGGGACAGATACGCAGTATTTT.

The gene calls are TRBV27 and TRBJ2-3; 7 positions match TRBD1. The ends lost 2 bases at V and 2 bases at J; junction bases unmatched: 7. Germline CDR1 reads MNHEY; CDR2 reads SMNVEV (reference sequence). The CDR3 runs to 16 residues. CDR3 residues: CASSLVGQTHTDTQYF. The CDR3 coding sequence is TGTGCCAGCAGTTTAGTGGGACAGACACACACAGATACGCAGTATTTT.

The rearrangement joins TRBV12-3 or TRBV12-4 to TRBJ2-7, with D uncertain. This CDR3 region has 12 residues. V was shortened by 2 bases and J by 4 bases, with 6 bases between the two germline ends. CDR3 coding DNA: TGTGCCAGCAGTTTAAGGGTGTACGAGCAGTACTTC. Its protein product is CASSLRVYEQYF.

V and J are TRBV19 and TRBJ1-1; D is unresolved. Per the germline V gene, CDR1 is LNHDA and CDR2 is SQIVND (reference sequence). This CDR3 has 16 residues. V was cut by 2 bases and J by 1 base, with 14 bases left in between. The CDR3 loop reads CASSILEPMGNTEAFF. The DNA of the CDR3 is TGTGCCAGTAGTATATTGGAGCCGATGGGGAACACTGAAGCTTTCTTT.

The V gene is TRBV12-3 or TRBV12-4, the J gene TRBJ2-1, with D perhaps TRBD2 (6 bases). This CDR3 is 11 amino acids long. V lost 6 bases and J lost 9, with 9 bases in between. CDR3 in amino acids: CASSPRGEQFF. The CDR3 DNA sequence: TGTGCCAGCAGCCCGCGGGGTGAGCAGTTCTTC.

The chain has TRBV20-1 and TRBJ1-2; 7 nucleotides agree with TRBD1. Germline CDR1 DFQATT, CDR2 SNEGSKA (reference sequence). There are 11 residues in the CDR3. With V trimmed by 6 bases and J by 9 bases, 7 bases remained unmatched. CDR3 sequence (DNA): TGCAGTGCGTCACCGGGACAGAGCTACACCTTC. This sequence encodes CSASPGQSYTF.

The chain recombines TRBV5-5 with TRBJ2-1; D gene ambiguous. This CDR3 contains 14 residues. Germline CDR1 SGHKS, CDR2 YYEKEE (reference sequence). The V and J ends lost 4 bases and 4 bases respectively, with 12 bases between them. CDR3 DNA sequence: TGTGCCAGCAGCCTAATGACCGATTACAATGAGCAGTTCTTC. The encoded protein is CASSLMTDYNEQFF. The variable domain in full, with the rest retrieved from reference TRBV5-5 and TRBJ2-1, is DAGVTQSPTHLIKTRGQQVTLRCSPISGHKSVSWYQQVLGQGPQFIFQYYEKEERGRGNFPDRFSARQFPNYSSELNVNALLLGDSALYLCASSLMTDYNEQFFGPGTRLTVL.

This clone has only one observation. The CDR3: CASSQGSGNTIYF. CDR3 bases: TGTGCCAGCAGCCAGGGATCTGGAAACACCATATATTTT. The V and J genes are TRBV9 and TRBJ1-3, with D maybe TRBD1 (5 bases). Germline V gives CDR1 SGDLS, CDR2 YYNGEE. The length of the CDR3 is 13 residues. The V end was cut by 4 bases, the J end by 1 base, with 6 bases between.

The chain has TRBV19 and TRBJ2-3; D is possibly TRBD2 (5 bases). Germline V gene data show CDR1 as LNHDA and CDR2 as SQIVND (reference sequence). The CDR3 covers 14 residues. The germline V and J ends were trimmed by 10 bases and 1 base, with 15 bases remaining between them. CDR3 nucleotide sequence: TGTGCCACCGCGCGGGTTCAGGGCACAGATACGCAGTATTTT. This codes for CATARVQGTDTQYF. Drawing the rest from reference TRBV19 and TRBJ2-3, the complete variable domain is DGGITQSPKYLFRKEGQNVTLSCEQNLNHDAMYWYRQDPGQGLRLIYYSQIVNDFQKGDIAEGYSVSREKKESFPLTVTSAQKNPTAFYLCATARVQGTDTQYFGPGTRLTVL.

The rearrangement uses TRBV6-6 and TRBJ2-7; TRBD2 might be the D (6 bases). In germline, CDR1 is MNHNY, CDR2 SVGAGI (reference sequence). The CDR3 extends over 15 amino acids. V shed 11 bases and J shed 1 base, with 21 bases lying between them. The CDR3 DNA is TGTGCCGGCCGCAGTGGGGCGGCGGGGTCCTACGAGCAGTACTTC. It is translated as CAGRSGAAGSYEQYF.

The V gene is TRBV28, the J gene TRBJ2-7, with 7 bases identical to TRBD1. J lost 1 base, V lost 6 bases, and 9 bases had no gene match. This CDR3 comprises 15 residues. Germline CDR1 is MDHEN and CDR2 is SYDVKM. CDR3 coding DNA: TGTGCCAGCAGCCCCGGAGACAGGGTGTCCTACGAGCAGTACTTC. Translation: CASSPGDRVSYEQYF.

The CDR3 is CASTHEDGGTDTQYF. CDR3 sequence (DNA): TGTGCCAGCACCCACGAGGATGGGGGCACAGATACGCAGTATTTT. This sequence joins TRBV3-1 (or the pseudogene TRBV3-2) and TRBJ2-3; the D is unclear. The CDR3 loop spans 15 amino acids. V dropped 7 bases and J dropped 1 base, with 15 bases sitting between them. CDR1 LGHDT and CDR2 YNNKEL come from the germline V gene (reference sequence).

This chain uses TRBV4-2 with TRBJ2-7; 10 bases fit TRBD2. With V trimmed by 9 bases and J by 1 base, 3 bases remained unmatched. The germline gives CDR1 LGHNA, CDR2 YNFKEQ. The CDR3 has 13 amino acids. The CDR3 bases are TGTGCCAGGACTAGCGGGCCGTCCTACGAGCAGTACTTC. It specifies CARTSGPSYEQYF.

V gene TRBV3-1 (or the pseudogene TRBV3-2) combines with J gene TRBJ2-1, with D unclear. Germline V lookup: CDR1 LGHDT, CDR2 YNNKEL (reference sequence). The CDR3 consists of 15 residues. Trimming shortened V by 4 bases and J by 4 bases, and 14 bases separated the two germline ends. The CDR3 spells CASSPRVLLYNEQFF. The CDR3 DNA sequence: TGTGCCAGCAGCCCCCGGGTCCTCCTATACAATGAGCAGTTCTTC.

This chain links TRBV28 with TRBJ1-5; D is unclear. Germline CDR1 and CDR2: MDHEN and SYDVKM. This CDR3 comprises 13 residues. Trimming took off 4 bases at V and 7 bases at J, with 11 bases between the two ends. The CDR3 spells CASSSGDRQPQHF. The CDR3, as DNA: TGTGCCAGCAGTTCAGGAGACCGCCAGCCCCAGCATTTT.